The clone carrying this T cell receptor (beta chain) was seen repeatedly, ten times or more. The sample belongs to a study of neurological immune-mediated disorders. From germline, CDR1 is SGHRS and CDR2 YFSETQ. The CDR3 is 16 residues long. The V segment lost 4 bases and the J segment 4 bases; nucleotides outside the gene matches: 12. One entry per CDR3 protein results from TCRdb running MiXCR on the 5' RACE reads. Of under 70,000 distinct CDR3 sequences detected, about 3% appear once; the ten largest clones hold under 6.5%. This receptor was identified in a woman between 50 and 59 years old with multiple sclerosis. The sample was PBMCs. This sequence joins TRBV5-1 and TRBJ1-1; 8 bases line up with TRBD1. The CDR3 DNA sequence: TGCGCCAGCAGCGGTTACAGGGGGTCGGTGGGCACTGAAGCTTTCTTT. Protein product: CASSGYRGSVGTEAFF.